Listed here are 18 T cell receptor beta chains from one sample, sequenced in a study of regulatory T cells in long-lasting Graves disease (dated by TCRdb to the early 2020s). In the paper's terms, the time point label means: newly diagnosed GD, antithyroid drugs for less than 3 months. For both TCR sequencing and RNA sequencing, RNA was extracted from PBMCs using TRIzol. The library was obtained by multiplex PCR. The sequencing machine was an Illumina HiSeq 4000. iRepertoire HTBI primers and Arm-PCR amplification of CDR3 regions were used to construct TCR beta libraries. TCRdb ran its own pipeline on the public reads, namely fastp trimming at Q25 and MiXCR clone calling, and kept in-frame beta chains. Rows are combined by CDR3 protein, so each entry shows the most common genes and DNA. The table for this sample lists over 350,000 distinct CDR3 sequences; around 16% of them were counted only once. The leading ten clones occupy about 7.6% of the sample.

This sample was shared with a second study, whose subject was T cells in Graves' hyperthyroidism and ophthalmopathy.

Sequencing was performed on peripheral blood mononuclear cells (PBMCs), taken at new diagnosis, from a patient treated with antithyroid drugs. The receptors come from a woman aged 40 to 50 with Graves disease. Donor details come from another sample of the same person, matched by shared clones.

This clonotype appeared many times. This rearrangement joins TRBV7-8 to TRBJ2-1, with a weak D call TRBD2 (6 bases). The CDR3 length is 16 residues. From germline, CDR1 is SGHVS and CDR2 FQNEAQ. The V gene lost 5 bases and the J gene lost 0 bases, with 14 bases spanning the gap. CDR3 bases: TGTGCCAGCAGCCCCGTAGCGGAAAGCTCCTACAATGAGCAGTTCTTC. Translated: CASSPVAESSYNEQFF.

The table lists this clonotype with a few counts. The V and J genes are TRBV6-1 and TRBJ1-1; possible D gene TRBD1, 6 bases. V lost 7 bases and J lost 6, with 18 bases in between. This CDR3 has 14 residues. CDR1 MNHNS and CDR2 SASEGT come from the germline V gene. CDR3 sequence reads: CASTTGQQGAEAFF. As DNA, the CDR3 is TGTGCCAGCACCACCGGACAACAGGGCGCTGAAGCTTTCTTT.

CDR3 sequence (DNA): TGTGCCATCAGTGAGCTTTCAATCAGGACTAGCGGGAGGGGAGGAGATACGCAGTATTTT. Protein: CAISELSIRTSGRGGDTQYF. The chain joins TRBV10-3 to TRBJ2-3; 15 bases align to TRBD2. Per the germline V gene, CDR1 is ENHRY and CDR2 is SYGVKD. V gave up 2 bases and J gave up 5 bases; unmatched junction bases: 14. The CDR3 extends over 20 amino acids.

This chain uses TRBV20-1 with TRBJ2-3, with 11 positions matching TRBD2. Germline loops: CDR1 DFQATT, CDR2 SNEGSKA (reference sequence). The V and J ends lost 1 base and 0 bases, in that order; junction bases with no gene match: 6. The CDR3 spans 17 residues. The CDR3 nucleotides read TGCAGTGCTAGAGCCCCCGGACTAGCGGGTAGCACAGATACGCAGTATTTT. It yields the protein CSARAPGLAGSTDTQYF.

V usage is TRBV28 and J usage is TRBJ2-6, with a weak D call TRBD2 (6 bases). The length of the CDR3 is 15 residues. V shed 6 bases and J shed 2 bases, with 11 bases lying between them. Germline assignment: CDR1 MDHEN and CDR2 SYDVKM. CDR3 protein: CASSLSGAGANVLTF. The DNA for the CDR3 is TGTGCCAGCAGCCTATCGGGGGCTGGGGCCAACGTCCTGACTTTC.

The chain couples TRBV20-1 to TRBJ2-7; tentative D call: TRBD2 (6 bases). Trimming removed 5 bases from V and 2 bases from J, with 16 bases in between. CDR1 and CDR2 from the germline V gene are DFQATT and SNEGSKA (reference sequence). This CDR3 contains 14 residues. The CDR3, as DNA: TGCAGTGCTGGGAAACCGGGACTTGCCTACGAGCAGTACTTC. Translated, it gives CSAGKPGLAYEQYF.

Many counts were recorded for this clonotype. In DNA form, the CDR3 reads TGCAGCGCCGATGGGGGCTCCGGGGAGCTGTTTTTT. It is translated as CSADGGSGELFF. This chain connects TRBV29-1 to TRBJ2-2, with D possibly being TRBD1 (6 bases). The CDR3 extends over 12 amino acids. V shed 7 bases and J shed 6 bases, with 12 bases lying between them. Germline V gene data show CDR1 as SQVTM and CDR2 as ANQGSEA.

This clonotype came up a few times. The J gene is TRBJ2-7, the V gene TRBV18; D might be TRBD1 (6 bases). Germline CDR1 and CDR2: KGHSH and LQKENI. CDR3 size: 15 residues. V lost 2 bases and J lost 3, with 14 bases in between. The CDR3 nucleotides are TGTGCCAGCTCACCATCGGGCAGGGGTGACTACGAGCAGTACTTC. Protein product: CASSPSGRGDYEQYF.

The table lists this clonotype with a few counts. This chain uses TRBV20-1 with TRBJ2-7; D remains unclear. Germline V gene sequence: CDR1 DFQATT, CDR2 SNEGSKA (reference sequence). This CDR3 has 11 residues. V was cut by 5 bases and J by 4 bases, with 9 bases left in between. The CDR3 here is CSAEQSYEQYF. The CDR3 DNA follows: TGCAGTGCTGAACAGTCTTACGAGCAGTACTTC.

This clonotype was observed once. A far larger clone is one nucleotide away, so this likely arose from a read error. This chain uses TRBV11-3 with TRBJ2-3; TRBD2 matches 9 bases. This CDR3 is built from 18 residues. The V gene's germline CDR1 is SGHNT and CDR2 YENEEA. V dropped 8 bases and J dropped 0; count of bases not matched to a gene: 15. CDR3 bases: TGTGCCAGCTCACCACTGGCGGGAGGGCCCGGGAGCACAGATACGCAGTATTTT. Encoded protein: CASSPLAGGPGSTDTQYF.

This clonotype was seen ten or more times. The chain is built from TRBV2 and TRBJ2-3, with D possibly matching TRBD2 (6 bases). Per the germline V gene, CDR1 is SNHLY and CDR2 is FYNNEI. This CDR3 has 13 residues. The ends were cut back, 6 bases at V and 3 bases at J, with 10 bases in the middle. The CDR3 loop reads CASRASVTDTQYF. The CDR3 DNA reads TGTGCCAGCAGGGCTAGCGTAACAGATACGCAGTATTTT.

This clonotype has more than one count but fewer than ten. The V and J genes are TRBV6-7 and TRBJ2-7, with D tentatively TRBD2 (5 bases). TRBV6-7 is identified as an open reading frame with a role that is uncertain. V was cut by 5 bases and J by 3 bases, with 17 bases left in between. CDR3 length: 15 residues. The CDR3 protein is CASSNPGVPFYEQYF. The CDR3 region has the DNA TGTGCCAGCAGTAACCCCGGGGTCCCTTTCTACGAGCAGTACTTC.

This clonotype was counted many times. The gene calls are TRBV10-2 and TRBJ2-7, with TRBD2 identical over 7 bases. Per germline, CDR1 WSHSY and CDR2 SAAADI. The V gene end was trimmed by 9 bases and the J gene end by 3 bases; junction bases not matched to a gene: 11. This CDR3 comprises 14 residues. The CDR3 sequence: CASKRDYPFYEQYF. In DNA, the CDR3 is TGCGCCAGTAAAAGGGACTACCCTTTCTACGAGCAGTACTTC.

This clonotype came up many times. The chain links TRBV27 to TRBJ2-1; D is uncertain. Germline V gene data show CDR1 as MNHEY and CDR2 as SMNVEV (reference sequence). The CDR3 contains 12 residues. Trimming removed 6 bases from V and 7 bases from J, with 10 bases in between. The chain's CDR3 is CASSKRANEQFF. CDR3 sequence (DNA): TGTGCCAGCAGCAAAAGAGCTAATGAGCAGTTCTTC.

In its sample, this clonotype was seen many times. V gene TRBV6-1 combines with J gene TRBJ1-1; D remains ambiguous. Trimming removed 2 bases at V and 9 bases at J, with 13 bases between. Germline V lookup: CDR1 MNHNS, CDR2 SASEGT. The CDR3 is 13 amino acids. CDR3 DNA sequence: TGTGCCAGCAGTGAACTGGGGAGAGCTAAAGCTTTCTTT. Its protein is CASSELGRAKAFF.

This clonotype was counted between two and nine times. V gene TRBV28 combines with J gene TRBJ1-5, with D perhaps TRBD1 (5 bases). Looked up from germline, CDR1 is MDHEN and CDR2 is SYDVKM. Trimming left V 6 bases short and J 3 bases short, with 12 bases between. CDR3 size: 14 residues. DNA of the CDR3: TGTGCCAGCAGCTTCCCGGGGCTCAATCAGCCCCAGCATTTT. Translating gives CASSFPGLNQPQHF.

This clonotype has ten or more counts. The V gene is TRBV15, the J gene TRBJ2-6; 7 bases are a match to TRBD2. The trim removed 0 bases at V and 4 bases at J, leaving 6 bases unmatched. Germline CDR1 is LNHNV and CDR2 is YYDKDF (reference sequence). The CDR3 runs 17 residues. CDR3 region: CATSRDTGGAGANVLTF. The CDR3 coding sequence is TGTGCCACCAGCAGAGATACGGGAGGAGCCGGGGCCAACGTCCTGACTTTC.

In this sample, this clonotype turned up many times. The genes are TRBV7-9 and TRBJ1-2; 7 bases are shared with TRBD1. V dropped 4 bases and J dropped 8; count of bases not matched to a gene: 10. The CDR3 length is 14 residues. The germline CDR1 and CDR2 sequences are SEHNR and FQNEAQ (reference sequence). CDR3 DNA sequence: TGTGCCAGCAGCTACGAGCCAGGGGGAAGGGGCTACACCTTC. Protein: CASSYEPGGRGYTF.